Sequencing of this T cell receptor beta chain was carried out in a study of T cell repertoires in cytomegalovirus infection. Study at large: The study used recently identified HLA-C-restricted and well-studied HLA-B-restricted CMV epitopes. It was the public TCR beta signatures that indicated both CMV infection and matching HLA type.

TCRdb reprocessed the reads via MiXCR and lists one record per CDR3 protein. Among roughly 700,000 distinct CDR3 sequences, about 30% were seen once, and the ten largest hold roughly 18%. Study findings and constraints: CMV-specific HLA-C-restricted TCR beta clonotypes dominated the ex vivo response.

In the case of this clonotype: Its antigen is not known.

The source is a human donor in good health (CMV status not recorded). Some clones in this sample may be carry-over from other donors' samples. The sequencing here drew on cultured PBMCs, taken from culture after CMV antigen stimulation.

The chain's CDR3 is CAISGVRNNEQFF. In DNA form, the CDR3 reads TGTGCCATCTCGGGGGTAAGAAACAATGAGCAGTTCTTC. J is TRBJ2-1 and V is TRBV12-3 or TRBV12-4, with TRBD2 as a possible D gene (6 bases). V lost 10 bases to trimming and J lost 5 bases, with 15 bases between them. The CDR3 extends over 13 amino acids.